This TCR beta chain is drawn from a study of CD8+CD57+ T cells in acquired aplastic anemia. Study results and limitations: Patients and controls shared roughly 30 CD8+ CDR3 sequences, which appeared highly expressed in patients and within their immunodominant clones.

CDR3 and TCR beta VDJ profiling relied on genomic DNA as the template. TCRdb itself ran the reads through MiXCR, one entry per CDR3 protein. Here the sample spans 200,000 to 300,000 distinct CDR3 sequences, around 43% being singletons. The sequenced patients had an expansion of CD8+CD57+ cells seen by flow cytometry. On this clonotype itself: Its antigen is not identified.

Germline-derived CDR1 and CDR2 are SEHNR and FQNEAQ (reference sequence). Trimming cost V 2 bases and J 9 bases; bases outside gene matches: 16. CDR3 length equals 16 residues. The chain carries TRBV7-9 and TRBJ2-7, with 7 positions matching TRBD1. The TCR originated in a human donor with aplastic anemia. The sample comprised sorted CD4+, CD8+, or CD8+CD57+ T cells (not recorded which) from PBMCs. The CDR3 sequence: CASSLLTLGTDSTQYF. In DNA, the CDR3 is TGTGCCAGCAGCTTATTAACTTTGGGGACAGATTCTACGCAGTACTTC. Supplemented by reference TRBV7-9 and TRBJ2-7, the full variable domain reads DTGVSQNPRHKITKRGQNVTFRCDPISEHNRLYWYRQTLGQGPEFLTYFQNEAQLEKSRLLSDRFSAERPKGSFSTLEIQRTEQGDSAMYLCASSLLTLGTDSTQYFGPGTRLTVT.